One and the same sample provided the 21 T cell receptor beta chains below, sequenced in a study of cytomegalovirus exposure and HLA in healthy donors. This PCR relied on a set of 60 Vbeta primers and 13 Jbeta primers. Produced via immunoSEQ multiplex PCR; TCRdb's table is partial and in-frame only. The sample holds 200,000 to 250,000 clones, over 80% seen once. The material sequenced was PBMCs. These receptors came from a woman aged 40 to 50 in good health and CMV-seropositive.

This clone turned up a few times. This sequence joins TRBV5-1 and TRBJ2-1; TRBD2 agrees at 15 bases. The CDR3 contains 16 residues. Looked up from germline, CDR1 is SGHRS and CDR2 is YFSETQ. After removal of 5 bases from V and 6 bases from J, the junction contained 6 bases not matched to a gene. This CDR3 is CASRLWTSGGGNEQFF. CDR3 nucleotide sequence: TGCGCCAGCAGGCTGTGGACTAGCGGGGGGGGCAATGAGCAGTTCTTC.

CDR3 DNA sequence: TGTGCCAGCAGCCGCGACAGGGCTTGGGACACCATATATTTT. Protein sequence: CASSRDRAWDTIYF. The chain couples TRBV7-9 to TRBJ1-3; TRBD1 matches 7 bases. CDR1 SEHNR and CDR2 FQNEAQ come from the germline V gene (reference sequence). Trimming cost V 5 bases and J 8 bases; bases outside gene matches: 9. CDR3 size: 14 residues.

The chain is built from TRBV29-1 and TRBJ2-2, with 9 bases identical to TRBD1. This CDR3 spans 16 amino acids. After removal of 5 bases from V and 4 bases from J, the junction contained 11 bases not matched to a gene. Germline CDR1 SQVTM, CDR2 ANQGSEA. The CDR3 here is CSVHPGTGKVTGELFF. The CDR3 region has the DNA TGCAGCGTTCACCCGGGGACAGGGAAAGTCACCGGGGAGCTGTTTTTT.

This chain uses TRBV11-3 with TRBJ2-5; TRBD1 matches at 10 bases. The germline V gene encodes CDR1 SGHNT and CDR2 YENEEA. The CDR3 runs to 17 residues. With 1 base clipped from V and 5 bases from J, the junction kept 10 bases outside the gene matches. CDR3 DNA sequence: TGTGCCAGCAGCTTAGCTGCAGGACAGGGGGTTATCGAGACCCAGTACTTC. Amino acid sequence: CASSLAAGQGVIETQYF.

The chain carries TRBV7-3 and TRBJ1-4; TRBD1 agrees at 11 bases. Trimming at V came to 3 bases and at J to 7 bases, leaving 4 bases not matched to a gene. Looked up from germline, CDR1 is SGHTA and CDR2 is FQGTGA. This CDR3 is 15 amino acids long. CDR3 sequence reads: CASSLYGTGGEKLFF. As DNA, the CDR3 is TGTGCCAGCAGCTTGTACGGGACAGGGGGTGAAAAACTGTTTTTT.

The V and J genes are TRBV7-3 and TRBJ2-3, with unresolved D. Trimming cost V 3 bases and J 4 bases, with 8 bases left between them. Germline V lookup: CDR1 SGHTA, CDR2 FQGTGA. This CDR3 is 13 amino acids long. The CDR3 coding sequence is TGTGCCAGCAGCTTGAACTACGCAGATACGCAGTATTTT. This gives the protein CASSLNYADTQYF.

The chain has TRBV29-1 and TRBJ1-4, with unresolved D. Trimming stripped 7 bases from V and 5 bases from J, with 14 bases between. The CDR3 spans 13 residues. CDR1 SQVTM and CDR2 ANQGSEA come from the germline V gene. DNA of the CDR3: TGCAGCGCCGTGGGCAGAAACAATGAAAAACTGTTTTTT. Translating gives CSAVGRNNEKLFF.

The rearrangement joins TRBV5-1 to TRBJ2-3; 11 bases match TRBD2. J lost 4 bases, V lost 3 bases, and 4 bases had no gene match. The CDR3 contains 15 residues. Germline lookup yields CDR1 SGHRS and CDR2 YFSETQ. CDR3 region: CASSSLAGGADTQYF. As DNA, the CDR3 is TGCGCCAGCAGCTCCCTAGCGGGGGGCGCAGATACGCAGTATTTT.

This clone was picked up one time. This chain joins TRBV4-3 and TRBJ2-1, with a tentative D call TRBD1 (5 bases). With 0 bases removed from V and 5 bases from J, the gap between germline ends came to 11 bases. The CDR3 sequence is 15 residues long. The V gene's germline CDR1 is LGHNA and CDR2 YSLEER. CDR3 sequence (DNA): TGCGCCAGCAGCCAAGATAGGCAGGGCCACAATGAGCAGTTCTTC. Protein: CASSQDRQGHNEQFF.

This chain uses TRBV7-3 with TRBJ1-6; D ambiguous. The CDR3 consists of 15 residues. Germline CDR1 is SGHTA and CDR2 is FQGTGA. Trimming left V 5 bases short and J 10 bases short, with 18 bases between. CDR3 sequence (DNA): TGTGCCAGCAGCACCACCGCCGGGATGGGGTCACCCCTCCACTTT. This sequence encodes CASSTTAGMGSPLHF.

The V call is TRBV2, the J call TRBJ1-2; the match to TRBD1 covers 8 bases. In germline, CDR1 is SNHLY, CDR2 FYNNEI. This CDR3 is built from 11 residues. The CDR3 loop reads CYVRGRVGYTF. The CDR3 DNA is TGTTATGTCAGGGGGCGAGTGGGCTACACCTTC.

The gene calls are TRBV30 and TRBJ1-5; 8 positions match TRBD1. The CDR3 is 15 residues long. The germline gives CDR1 GTSNPN, CDR2 SVGIG (reference sequence). Trimming at V came to 2 bases and at J to 7 bases, leaving 10 bases not matched to a gene. This chain's CDR3 is CAWSRGQGAVQPQHF. The DNA of the CDR3 is TGTGCCTGGAGTAGGGGGCAGGGGGCAGTCCAGCCCCAGCATTTT.

This chain links TRBV5-4 with TRBJ2-2; TRBD1 matches at 7 bases. The J segment lost 6 bases and the V segment lost 3 bases, leaving 2 bases of the junction unmatched. The germline V gene has CDR1 SGHNT and CDR2 YYREEE (reference sequence). This CDR3 is built from 13 residues. DNA of the CDR3: TGTGCCAGCAGCTCCGACAGGGCCGGGGAGCTGTTTTTT. It encodes CASSSDRAGELFF. Complete variable domain (other parts from reference TRBV5-4 and TRBJ2-2): ETGVTQSPTHLIKTRGQQVTLRCSSQSGHNTVSWYQQALGQGPQFIFQYYREEENGRGNFPPRFSGLQFPNYSSELNVNALELDDSALYLCASSSDRAGELFFGEGSRLTVL.

The V and J genes are TRBV27 and TRBJ2-2; TRBD2 matches at 9 bases. The CDR3 totals 18 residues. V was clipped by 5 bases and J by 0 bases; unmatched bases: 10. CDR1 is MNHEY and CDR2 is SMNVEV in the germline V gene (reference sequence). The CDR3 coding sequence is TGTGCCAGCAGTCTCCGAGGGTCTAGCGGGGCGAACACCGGGGAGCTGTTTTTT. Translating it yields CASSLRGSSGANTGELFF.

This chain joins TRBV7-9 and TRBJ1-1, with a possible D match to TRBD1 (6 bases). V lost 3 bases and J 1 base, leaving 18 bases between the germline ends. Germline V gene data show CDR1 as SEHNR and CDR2 as FQNEAQ (reference sequence). This CDR3 comprises 17 residues. CDR3 in amino acids: CASSLGLGVGGNTEAFF. CDR3 in DNA: TGTGCCAGCAGCTTGGGTTTGGGGGTAGGGGGGAACACTGAAGCTTTCTTT.

This clone was seen once. The chain carries TRBV4-3 and TRBJ2-2; 11 positions match TRBD2. Germline assignment: CDR1 LGHNA and CDR2 YSLEER. The CDR3 length is 18 residues. J was trimmed by 3 bases and V by 2 bases; bases with no gene match: 8. The CDR3 region has the DNA TGCGCCAGCAGCCAAAGTGGTAGCGGGAGGGGATACACCGGGGAGCTGTTTTTT. Translating gives CASSQSGSGRGYTGELFF.

J is TRBJ2-3 and V is TRBV10-3, with 8 bases identical to TRBD2. V shed 2 bases and J 7 bases; nucleotides not matched to a gene: 5. Germline values: CDR1 ENHRY, CDR2 SYGVKD. The CDR3 is 14 amino acids. CDR3 sequence reads: CAISEGLAQYTQYF. The CDR3 DNA follows: TGTGCCATCAGTGAGGGACTAGCACAGTATACGCAGTATTTT.

The chain is built from TRBV15 and TRBJ2-7, with D hard to call. The germline V gene has CDR1 LNHNV and CDR2 YYDKDF (reference sequence). Trimming pared 5 bases from V and 3 bases from J, leaving 20 bases between. The CDR3 runs 16 residues. CDR3 residues: CATSPWRPESSYEQYF. The DNA of the CDR3 is TGTGCCACCAGCCCTTGGCGGCCGGAGAGTAGCTACGAGCAGTACTTC.

The chain joins TRBV9 to TRBJ2-3, with 8 bases fitting TRBD1. CDR3 length: 16 amino acids. The germline V gene has CDR1 SGDLS and CDR2 YYNGEE. J gave up 6 bases and V 3 bases, and 12 bases lay outside the gene matches. This CDR3 is CASSGTGQVFRDTQYF. CDR3 DNA: TGTGCCAGCAGCGGAACGGGACAGGTTTTTCGCGATACGCAGTATTTT.

This rearrangement joins TRBV7-9 to TRBJ2-7; no clear D gene. The germline gives CDR1 SEHNR, CDR2 FQNEAQ (reference sequence). V dropped 6 bases and J dropped 3 bases, with 6 bases sitting between them. The CDR3 has 11 residues. The CDR3 reads CASSPNYEQYF. The CDR3 DNA is TGTGCCAGCAGTCCTAACTACGAGCAGTACTTC.

The rearrangement joins TRBV5-4 to TRBJ1-5; 9 nucleotides align to TRBD1. Germline values: CDR1 SGHNT, CDR2 YYREEE (reference sequence). The V and J ends lost 4 bases and 2 bases, in that order; junction bases with no gene match: 4. The CDR3 has 15 residues. CDR3 sequence reads: CASSAGQGGNQPQHF. In DNA form, the CDR3 reads TGTGCCAGCAGCGCGGGACAGGGTGGCAATCAGCCCCAGCATTTT.